This T cell receptor beta chain was recorded in a study of graft-versus-host responses after intestinal transplantation. Study details: Recipients across the board were started on anti-thymocyte globulin induction, then kept on tacrolimus and steroids for roughly 3 years. Regarding the study as a whole: Present in recipient marrow, GvH clones included some that appeared first in ileum or blood.

Trimming at V came to 8 bases and at J to 3 bases, leaving 13 bases not matched to a gene. This CDR3 contains 16 residues. Germline V gene sequence: CDR1 MNHEY, CDR2 SMNVEV (reference sequence). The repertoire was sequenced with immunoSEQ multiplex PCR; TCRdb's copy has only in-frame clones and lacks some. The sample yields 130,000 to 150,000 clones, around 90% seen once. A note on this clone: Its antigen is as yet unknown.

The TCR comes from a human donor who received an intestinal transplant. This rearrangement joins TRBV27 to TRBJ1-5; the match to TRBD1 covers 7 bases. The sample was unstimulated CD4+ T cells sorted from spleen or lymph node cells, taken before intestinal transplant. CDR3 sequence: CASASREGASNQPQHF. The CDR3, as DNA: TGTGCCAGCGCTTCGAGGGAGGGGGCGTCCAATCAGCCCCAGCATTTT.